This passage covers 7 T cell receptor beta chains from one sample sequenced in a study of molecular identifiers for immune sequencing clone quantification. TCRdb re-derived calls from the PCR reads in MiXCR, one entry per CDR3 protein. This table has about 630,000 distinct CDR3 sequences, less than 30% appearing once. Sample: naive CD8+ T cells from blood, with Jurkat cell RNA spiked in. The sample's subset: FACS-sorted CD8+CD4-CCR7+CD45RA+ naive T cells. These receptors all stem from a human donor in good health. Some libraries in this study had Jurkat cell RNA spiked in.

This clonotype has a count of ten or more. This chain links TRBV28 with TRBJ2-6, with D maybe TRBD1 (6 bases). The CDR3 is 14 residues long. CDR1 MDHEN and CDR2 SYDVKM come from the germline V gene. V lost 6 bases to trimming and J lost 0 bases, with 6 bases between them. CDR3 amino acids: CASRGGSGANVLTF. The CDR3 nucleotides read TGTGCCAGCAGAGGGGGCTCTGGGGCCAACGTCCTGACTTTC.

The V gene is TRBV5-8, the J gene TRBJ2-3; 9 bases are shared with TRBD2. V lost 4 bases and J lost 2; bases outside the gene matches: 11. CDR3 size: 17 residues. CDR1 is SGHTS and CDR2 is YDEGEE in the germline V gene. CDR3 loop: CASSPAAGGPVTDTQYF. DNA for the CDR3: TGTGCCAGCAGCCCCGCTGCGGGAGGGCCAGTCACAGATACGCAGTATTTT.

Points on this clonotype: One end of the junction is discordant with germline, which a read error may explain. The chain combines TRBV6-2 or TRBV6-3 with TRBJ2-7; D is possibly TRBD1 or TRBD2 (5 bases each). This CDR3 spans 15 amino acids. Looked up from germline, CDR1 is MNHEY and CDR2 is SVGEGT. CDR3 in DNA: TGTGCCGGCAGTTACTCTGGGGACGGATCCTACGAGCAGTACTTC. Protein product: CAGSYSGDGSYEQYF.

This clonotype showed up many times. CDR3 DNA: TGTGCCTGGGACGGTCGGGGGGAGCAGTACTTC. Protein: CAWDGRGEQYF. This chain uses TRBV30 with TRBJ2-7; D possibly corresponds to TRBD2 (6 bases). V lost 5 bases and J 7 bases, leaving 12 bases between the germline ends. CDR1 is GTSNPN, CDR2 SVGIG, per germline (reference sequence). This CDR3 is built from 11 residues.

This clonotype was observed at least ten times. The chain has TRBV9 and TRBJ1-1; D may be TRBD1 (6 bases). The CDR3 consists of 14 residues. CDR1 SGDLS and CDR2 YYNGEE come from the germline V gene. With 3 bases removed from V and 5 bases from J, the gap between germline ends came to 14 bases. As DNA, the CDR3 is TGTGCCAGCAGCGCAGGGGATTGGTTGACTGAAGCTTTCTTT. It codes for CASSAGDWLTEAFF.

This rearrangement joins TRBV28 to TRBJ2-1; a possible D gene is TRBD2 (5 bases). CDR3 length: 17 amino acids. From germline, CDR1 is MDHEN and CDR2 SYDVKM. V lost 4 bases to trimming and J lost 3 bases, with 19 bases between them. The CDR3 sequence: CASSSSLSGYNYNEQFF. The DNA for the CDR3 is TGTGCCAGCAGTTCATCCCTCAGCGGATACAACTACAATGAGCAGTTCTTC.

In this sample, this clonotype turned up many times. The chain carries TRBV3-1 and TRBJ2-3; D ambiguous. Trimming shortened V by 0 bases and J by 2 bases, and 15 bases separated the two germline ends. The CDR3 loop spans 17 amino acids. The germline V gene has CDR1 LGHDT and CDR2 YNNKEL (reference sequence). DNA of the CDR3: TGTGCCAGCAGCCAAGATCTGGGATGGCGGCCCACAGATACGCAGTATTTT. Protein product: CASSQDLGWRPTDTQYF.